The entry that follows covers one T cell receptor beta chain sequence. Its antigen is still unknown. There are 18 residues in the CDR3. The germline gives CDR1 MGHRA, CDR2 YSYEKL. The germline V and J ends were trimmed by 1 base and 0 bases, with 16 bases remaining between them. This record comes from a study of STAT5B mutations in CD4+ large granular lymphocyte leukemia. The method was immunoSEQ multiplex PCR; TCRdb's version includes in-frame clones alone and lacks a portion of them. This table has around 34,000 clones, over 75% appearing once. Study findings and constraints: About a quarter of private leukemic clonotypes occurred rarely in other patients' non-leukemic repertoires.

The chain uses TRBV4-1 and TRBJ1-3; unclear D gene. The sequenced sample was CD4+ T cells from blood buffy coats. This TCR was recovered from a human donor in good health. The CDR3 DNA reads TGCGCCAGCAGCCAAGCCCAGACAATGGTGGCCTCTGGAAACACCATATATTTT. It is translated as CASSQAQTMVASGNTIYF.